Each of the 25 T cell receptor beta chains below was sequenced from the same sample in a study of blood T cell repertoires in COVID-19. Profiled with immunoSEQ multiplex PCR; TCRdb holds only in-frame clones, not every one. The repertoire has 120,000 to 150,000 clones, about 87% of them found once; the top ten carry nearly 0.95%. The sequenced sample consisted of peripheral blood. These TCRs come from a woman between 45 and 60 years old with acute or convalescent COVID-19.

The chain couples TRBV6-1 to TRBJ1-2; D not certain. Germline loops: CDR1 MNHNS, CDR2 SASEGT. Deletions cut 3 bases from V and 7 bases from J, with 9 bases between. CDR3 length: 12 residues. DNA of the CDR3: TGTGCCAGCAGTGATCTCTCCTTTGGCTACACCTTC. Amino acids: CASSDLSFGYTF.

V usage is TRBV9 and J usage is TRBJ1-1; weak D call: TRBD1 (6 bases). This CDR3 comprises 15 residues. Trimming cost V 4 bases and J 0 bases, with 13 bases left between them. In germline, CDR1 is SGDLS, CDR2 YYNGEE. CDR3 sequence reads: CASSSRTALNTEAFF. As DNA, the CDR3 is TGTGCCAGCAGCTCCCGGACAGCCTTGAACACTGAAGCTTTCTTT.

This chain joins TRBV28 and TRBJ1-1, with TRBD1 matching over 7 bases. This CDR3 region has 16 residues. Germline V gives CDR1 MDHEN, CDR2 SYDVKM. V lost 7 bases to trimming and J lost 5 bases; unmatched junction nucleotides: 16. CDR3 residues: CASTQTGKALRTEAFF. CDR3 DNA: TGTGCCAGCACCCAGACAGGGAAAGCTTTGAGAACTGAAGCTTTCTTT.

Only a few counts were recorded for this clone. J is TRBJ2-7 and V is TRBV29-1, with a weak D call TRBD1 (6 bases). The CDR3 runs to 12 residues. Trimming cost V 4 bases and J 4 bases, with 11 bases left between them. CDR1 and CDR2 (germline): SQVTM, ANQGSEA. CDR3 nucleotide sequence: TGCAGCGTTGTAGGGGGATCTTACGAGCAGTACTTC. It translates to CSVVGGSYEQYF.

The chain joins TRBV13 to TRBJ2-3; 9 bases are shared with TRBD2. The germline V gene has CDR1 PRHDT and CDR2 FYEKMQ (reference sequence). The CDR3 has 16 amino acids. Losses at the gene ends were 5 bases for V and 3 bases for J; bases not matched to a gene: 9. The CDR3 spells CASSPLAGGVTDTQYF. In nucleotides, the CDR3 is TGTGCCAGCAGCCCGCTTGCGGGGGGGGTAACAGATACGCAGTATTTT. The full variable domain, in which reference TRBV13 and TRBJ2-3 provide the parts outside the CDR3, is AAGVIQSPRHLIKEKRETATLKCYPIPRHDTVYWYQQGPGQDPQFLISFYEKMQSDKGSIPDRFSAQQFSDYHSELNMSSLELGDSALYFCASSPLAGGVTDTQYFGPGTRLTVL.

The V and J genes are TRBV27 and TRBJ1-1; D uncertain. This CDR3 has 16 amino acids. V gave up 5 bases and J gave up 0 bases, with 16 bases separating them. CDR1 and CDR2 from the germline V gene are MNHEY and SMNVEV (reference sequence). In nucleotides, the CDR3 is TGTGCCAGCAGTCCATTTCCCCGGGTCGTGAACACTGAAGCTTTCTTT. Amino acids: CASSPFPRVVNTEAFF.

This rearrangement joins TRBV18 to TRBJ2-7; TRBD2 matches at 9 bases. V lost 3 bases, J lost 6 bases, and 6 bases stayed unmatched. Germline V gene lookup returns CDR1 KGHSH and CDR2 LQKENI. The CDR3 extends over 14 amino acids. CDR3 protein: CASSPSGSPVEQYF. CDR3 bases: TGTGCCAGCTCACCTAGCGGGAGCCCAGTCGAGCAGTACTTC.

J is TRBJ2-1 and V is TRBV7-6; 11 bases line up with TRBD2. The CDR3 is made up of 15 amino acids. Per germline, CDR1 SGHVS and CDR2 FNYEAQ. Germline trimming cut 4 bases from V and 5 bases from J; bases unmatched to any gene: 4. CDR3 sequence: CASSYGTSGDNEQFF. The CDR3 DNA reads TGTGCCAGCAGCTACGGGACTAGCGGCGACAATGAGCAGTTCTTC.

The gene calls are TRBV7-9 and TRBJ1-4; D perhaps matches TRBD1 (5 bases). With 3 bases removed from V and 1 base from J, the gap between germline ends came to 15 bases. Germline CDR1 reads SEHNR; CDR2 reads FQNEAQ (reference sequence). This CDR3 contains 17 residues. As DNA, the CDR3 is TGTGCCAGCAGCTTGAACGGCTGGGGCAGAACTAATGAAAAACTGTTTTTT. Protein: CASSLNGWGRTNEKLFF.

J is TRBJ1-2 and V is TRBV20-1; D gene uncertain. V lost 7 bases and J 4 bases, leaving 10 bases between the germline ends. CDR1 and CDR2 from the germline V gene are DFQATT and SNEGSKA (reference sequence). The CDR3 extends over 11 amino acids. Here the CDR3 reads CSVEIPYGYTF. CDR3 DNA sequence: TGCAGTGTCGAGATCCCCTATGGCTACACCTTC.

This rearrangement joins TRBV6-5 to TRBJ2-3; no reliable D call. CDR3 length: 15 residues. V lost 4 bases and J lost 3, with 14 bases in between. The germline V gene has CDR1 MNHEY and CDR2 SVGAGI. The CDR3 DNA reads as TGTGCCAGCAGTTTAGAGACCCACAGAACAGATACGCAGTATTTT. The encoded protein is CASSLETHRTDTQYF.

The sample holds many counts of this clone. CDR3 coding DNA: TGTGCCAGCAGCTGGACAGGGAGGACTGAAGCTTTCTTT. Amino acid sequence: CASSWTGRTEAFF. The chain recombines TRBV5-4 with TRBJ1-1; 8 nucleotides line up with TRBD1. The length of the CDR3 is 13 residues. V shed 3 bases and J 5 bases; nucleotides not matched to a gene: 3. The germline gives CDR1 SGHNT, CDR2 YYREEE (reference sequence).

In this sample, this clone turned up once. The chain uses TRBV5-1 and TRBJ2-1, with 12 bases fitting TRBD2. The CDR3 spans 17 residues. Trimming at V came to 10 bases and at J to 4 bases, leaving 15 bases not matched to a gene. Germline CDR1 and CDR2: SGHRS and YFSETQ. CDR3 region: CAGRLAGDALGYNEQFF. CDR3 nucleotide sequence: TGCGCCGGTCGACTAGCGGGAGACGCCCTGGGGTACAATGAGCAGTTCTTC.

A single count supports this clone. The gene calls are TRBV7-3 and TRBJ2-7; TRBD1 matches 9 bases. The CDR3 is 15 amino acids. The V segment lost 4 bases and the J segment 3 bases; nucleotides outside the gene matches: 7. The germline V gene has CDR1 SGHTA and CDR2 FQGTGA. CDR3 nucleotides: TGTGCCAGCAGCTCTTGGGGGGGACAGGGCTACGAGCAGTACTTC. Protein sequence: CASSSWGGQGYEQYF. The full variable domain, completed using reference TRBV7-3 and TRBJ2-7, is GAGVSQTPSNKVTEKGKYVELRCDPISGHTALYWYRQSLGQGPEFLIYFQGTGAADDSGLPNDRFFAVRPEGSVSTLKIQRTERGDSAVYLCASSSWGGQGYEQYFGPGTRLTVT.

This clone was seen only a few times. This chain joins TRBV19 and TRBJ1-6, with 7 nucleotides matching TRBD1. Losses at the gene ends were 6 bases for V and 5 bases for J; bases not matched to a gene: 7. There are 15 residues in the CDR3. CDR1 is LNHDA, CDR2 SQIVND, per germline (reference sequence). The CDR3: CASREQGKDNSPLHF. The CDR3 coding sequence is TGTGCCAGTAGGGAACAGGGGAAGGATAATTCACCCCTCCACTTT.

This chain links TRBV9 with TRBJ1-2; D possibly corresponds to TRBD1 (5 bases). The germline CDR1 and CDR2 sequences are SGDLS and YYNGEE. The CDR3 loop spans 16 amino acids. Trimming took 4 bases from V and 4 from J, leaving 20 bases between them. The CDR3 DNA reads as TGTGCCAGCAGCCTTCACGGGCAGGGAATATCCTATGGCTACACCTTC. Its translation is CASSLHGQGISYGYTF.

V usage is TRBV20-1 and J usage is TRBJ1-1; no reliable D call. V gave up 6 bases and J gave up 1 base, with 3 bases separating them. The CDR3 runs 10 residues. From germline, CDR1 is DFQATT and CDR2 SNEGSKA (reference sequence). The CDR3 protein is CSAQNTEAFF. In DNA, the CDR3 is TGCAGTGCCCAGAACACTGAAGCTTTCTTT.

The chain couples TRBV11-2 to TRBJ1-6; D unresolved. V lost 0 bases and J lost 14, with 14 bases in between. Germline V gene lookup returns CDR1 SGHAT and CDR2 FQNNGV. The CDR3 totals 14 residues. The CDR3 DNA follows: TGTGCCAGCAGCTTAGACGGTTGGTGGGCAGCCCTCCACTTT. Its translation is CASSLDGWWAALHF.

This sequence joins TRBV6-5 and TRBJ1-2; 8 bases map to TRBD1. CDR3 length: 12 residues. Germline CDR1 is MNHEY and CDR2 is SVGAGI. V shed 7 bases and J 3 bases; nucleotides not matched to a gene: 1. In nucleotides, the CDR3 is TGTGCCAGCACAGGGGGCGACTATGGCTACACCTTC. This codes for CASTGGDYGYTF.

The chain uses TRBV19 and TRBJ1-1; D remains ambiguous. CDR1 and CDR2 from the germline V gene are LNHDA and SQIVND (reference sequence). The germline V and J ends were trimmed by 3 bases and 6 bases, with 8 bases remaining between them. The CDR3 contains 12 residues. CDR3 sequence reads: CASSMGFPEAFF. CDR3 in DNA: TGTGCCAGTAGTATGGGCTTCCCTGAAGCTTTCTTT.

V usage is TRBV24-1 and J usage is TRBJ1-1; tentatively, D is TRBD1 (5 bases). CDR1 is KGHDR, CDR2 SFDVKD, per germline. The CDR3 loop spans 11 amino acids. Trimming removed 4 bases from V and 6 bases from J, with 5 bases in between. Here the CDR3 reads CATSEGAEAFF. In nucleotides, the CDR3 is TGTGCCACCAGTGAAGGGGCTGAAGCTTTCTTT.

Written as DNA, the CDR3 is TGTGCCTGGAGTCCCAGGAACACTGAAGCTTTCTTT. Its protein product is CAWSPRNTEAFF. V and J are TRBV30 and TRBJ1-1; no reliable D call. V dropped 2 bases and J dropped 1 base, with 5 bases sitting between them. Germline V gene data show CDR1 as GTSNPN and CDR2 as SVGIG (reference sequence). The CDR3 sequence is 12 residues long. Supplemented by reference TRBV30 and TRBJ1-1, the full variable domain reads SQTIHQWPATLVQPVGSPLSLECTVEGTSNPNLYWYRQAAGRGLQLLFYSVGIGQISSEVPQNLSASRPQDRQFILSSKKLLLSDSGFYLCAWSPRNTEAFFGQGTRLTVV.

A single count supports this clone. In nucleotides, the CDR3 is TGCGCCAGCAGCCAGGATGGACAGGCCCTAGGGGAAAAACTGTTTTTT. Translating it yields CASSQDGQALGEKLFF. V and J are TRBV4-1 and TRBJ1-4, with 7 bases lining up with TRBD1. The CDR3 consists of 16 residues. V lost 3 bases to trimming and J lost 8 bases; unmatched junction nucleotides: 12. Per the germline V gene, CDR1 is MGHRA and CDR2 is YSYEKL.

In nucleotides, the CDR3 is TGTGCCAGCAGTCCTCGGACAGGGGGTGAAAAACTGTTTTTT. Its protein product is CASSPRTGGEKLFF. V gene TRBV6-5 combines with J gene TRBJ1-4, with 10 bases lining up with TRBD1. Germline assignment: CDR1 MNHEY and CDR2 SVGAGI. This CDR3 contains 14 residues. The V segment lost 5 bases and the J segment 7 bases; nucleotides outside the gene matches: 4.

A single count supports this clone. This chain uses TRBV5-4 with TRBJ1-3; D may be TRBD1 (5 bases). Germline assignment: CDR1 SGHNT and CDR2 YYREEE (reference sequence). Trimming pared 2 bases from V and 0 bases from J, leaving 12 bases between. The CDR3 is made up of 16 amino acids. In DNA form, the CDR3 reads TGTGCCAGCAGCTTCGGAGGGGCTCTCTCTGGAAACACCATATATTTT. Translated: CASSFGGALSGNTIYF.